This T cell receptor (beta chain) was sequenced in a study of identifying expanded T cells in peripheral blood. The table lists this clone with a count of one. The repertoire was sequenced with immunoSEQ multiplex PCR; TCRdb's copy has only in-frame clones and lacks some. The table includes 100,000 to 150,000 clones, roughly 82% detected once. Germline loops: CDR1 MGHRA, CDR2 YSYEKL. V was pared by 1 base and J by 1 base, with 1 base of the junction left unmatched. The CDR3 is 16 residues long. The receptor comes from a person between 18 and 75 years old in good health. The sample was blood. V and J are TRBV4-1 and TRBJ2-2; 9 bases fit TRBD1. The CDR3, as DNA: TGCGCCAGCAGCCAAGGGGGACAGGGGAACACCGGGGAGCTGTTTTTT. It is translated as CASSQGGQGNTGELFF.